This is a list of T cell receptor beta chains from one sample in a study of blood T cell repertoires in COVID-19. The method was immunoSEQ multiplex PCR; TCRdb's version includes in-frame clones alone and lacks a portion of them. The sample contains 120,000 to 150,000 clones, about nine tenths of which appear only once. The sample was peripheral blood. These receptors were obtained from a man aged 45-65 years with active or convalescent COVID-19. CDR3s include the opening cysteine and the closing phenylalanine or tryptophan. The order of the fields is CDR3 DNA, CDR3 protein, J gene, D gene, clone size, V gene. A D gene is named only where the DNA matches it firmly. Rows may omit the clone size; those that give it use once, few, many or a size class.

DNA: TGTGCCACCAGTGATTCGCTGAGCTGGGAGAGGGAGACCCAGTACTTC
CDR3: CATSDSLSWERETQYF
J: TRBJ2-5
D: .
size: .
V: TRBV24-1

DNA: TGTGCCATCAGTGAATTAGTGGCAGGGGCCCGAAACACCGGGGAGCTGTTTTTT
CDR3: CAISELVAGARNTGELFF
J: TRBJ2-2
D: .
size: once
V: TRBV10-3

DNA: TGTGCCAGCAGTCGGGACAGCAAAGCCTACGAGCAGTACTTC
CDR3: CASSRDSKAYEQYF
J: TRBJ2-7
D: TRBD1
size: .
V: TRBV2

DNA: TGTGCCACCAGTGATTTGGGAGGTACCGGGGAGCTGTTTTTT
CDR3: CATSDLGGTGELFF
J: TRBJ2-2
D: .
size: .
V: TRBV24-1

DNA: TGTGCCAGCAGCGTAGAGGGACAGGGAGAGCGTGGCTACACCTTC
CDR3: CASSVEGQGERGYTF
J: TRBJ1-2
D: TRBD1
size: .
V: TRBV9

DNA: TGTGCCTGGAGTGCGGGACTCCTAGGCTACGAGCAGTACTTC
CDR3: CAWSAGLLGYEQYF
J: TRBJ2-7
D: .
size: .
V: TRBV30

DNA: TGTGCCACAAGACAGGACCAAGAGACCCAGTACTTC
CDR3: CATRQDQETQYF
J: TRBJ2-5
D: .
size: once
V: TRBV15

DNA: TGTGCCAGCAGCGTAGTGGGACAGGGGTACGCAGATACGCAGTATTTT
CDR3: CASSVVGQGYADTQYF
J: TRBJ2-3
D: TRBD1
size: .
V: TRBV9

DNA: TGTGCCATCAGGCCCGGACAGGGGGATGAAGCTTTCTTT
CDR3: CAIRPGQGDEAFF
J: TRBJ1-1
D: TRBD1
size: .
V: TRBV10-3

DNA: TGTGCCAGCAGTGACTCAGGGGACACCGGGGAGCTGTTTTTT
CDR3: CASSDSGDTGELFF
J: TRBJ2-2
D: .
size: once
V: TRBV6-4

DNA: TGTGCCAGCAGTGAAAAGCGGGTCCAAGAGACCCAGTACTTC
CDR3: CASSEKRVQETQYF
J: TRBJ2-5
D: .
size: .
V: TRBV2

DNA: TGTGCCACCAGTGACCAGGACAGGGGCTACACCTTC
CDR3: CATSDQDRGYTF
J: TRBJ1-2
D: TRBD1
size: .
V: TRBV24-1

DNA: TGTGCCAGCAGCTCATCCGGGACAGGGGGCCCGGAGCAGTACTTC
CDR3: CASSSSGTGGPEQYF
J: TRBJ2-7
D: TRBD1
size: .
V: TRBV7-2

DNA: TGTGCCAGCAGCCAAGGGTCAGGCTACTATGGCTACACCTTC
CDR3: CASSQGSGYYGYTF
J: TRBJ1-2
D: .
size: .
V: TRBV14

DNA: TGTGCCAGTAGTCTCTCCCCAGGGGCCGGTCAGCCCCAGCATTTT
CDR3: CASSLSPGAGQPQHF
J: TRBJ1-5
D: .
size: .
V: TRBV19

DNA: TGTGCCAGCAGCGTTCAACGGGGATCCTCCTACGAGCAGTACTTC
CDR3: CASSVQRGSSYEQYF
J: TRBJ2-7
D: .
size: few
V: TRBV5-5

DNA: TGTGCCAGCAGCCCCAAACCCCTAGCGGGAGGGCACACCGGGGAGCTGTTTTTT
CDR3: CASSPKPLAGGHTGELFF
J: TRBJ2-2
D: TRBD2
size: once
V: TRBV11-3

DNA: TGTGCCTGGAGAGGTAGCGGAACCCTAACATACAATGAGCAGTTCTTC
CDR3: CAWRGSGTLTYNEQFF
J: TRBJ2-1
D: .
size: .
V: TRBV30

DNA: TGCGCCAGCAGCCAATACCTAGCGGGAGGGCCGGGGGACAATGAGCAGTTCTTC
CDR3: CASSQYLAGGPGDNEQFF
J: TRBJ2-1
D: TRBD2
size: .
V: TRBV4-1

DNA: TGTGCCAGCAGCTTAGAGGGGCCGGGCTATGGCTACACCTTC
CDR3: CASSLEGPGYGYTF
J: TRBJ1-2
D: .
size: once
V: TRBV7-2

DNA: TGTGCCAGCAGTGCAGGTGGGAGGGCGGGCGAGCAGTACTTC
CDR3: CASSAGGRAGEQYF
J: TRBJ2-7
D: TRBD2
size: .
V: TRBV6-6

DNA: TGTGCCAGCAGCTTAATGGCTTACCAAGAGACCCAGTACTTC
CDR3: CASSLMAYQETQYF
J: TRBJ2-5
D: .
size: .
V: TRBV7-2

DNA: TGTGCCAGCAGCCAAGTTCTGGGGACTGCCTCCTACGAGCAGTACTTC
CDR3: CASSQVLGTASYEQYF
J: TRBJ2-7
D: .
size: few
V: TRBV3-1/TRBV3-2

DNA: TGTGCCAGCAGCCCGAACCAGGGGGGCTGGCAGCCCCAGCATTTT
CDR3: CASSPNQGGWQPQHF
J: TRBJ1-5
D: TRBD1
size: .
V: TRBV27